This section outlines one TCR beta chain sequence together with its context. Germline V lookup: CDR1 LNHDA, CDR2 SQIVND (reference sequence). This CDR3 comprises 14 residues. J was trimmed by 4 bases and V by 4 bases; bases with no gene match: 4. These data belong to a study of blood T cell repertoires in COVID-19. Across the whole study: T cells, B-cell-depleted T cells, or PBMCs supplied cDNA or gDNA.

How the authors handled the data: How many nucleated cells were present was estimated from reference gene primer amplification. Clones were read by immunoSEQ multiplex PCR, and TCRdb kept only the in-frame ones, dropping some. V, J and clone size reflect that table, while D and trimming were determined from the DNA. Seen here are some 120,000 clones, 80% observed once, and the top ten hold roughly 1.9%. The receptor was derived from a man between 65 and 85 years old with acute or convalescent COVID-19. The material sequenced was peripheral blood. J is TRBJ1-3 and V is TRBV19; TRBD1 matches at 7 bases. The CDR3, as DNA: TGTGCCAGTAGTAGACAGGGATCCGGAAACACCATATATTTT. Amino acid sequence: CASSRQGSGNTIYF.